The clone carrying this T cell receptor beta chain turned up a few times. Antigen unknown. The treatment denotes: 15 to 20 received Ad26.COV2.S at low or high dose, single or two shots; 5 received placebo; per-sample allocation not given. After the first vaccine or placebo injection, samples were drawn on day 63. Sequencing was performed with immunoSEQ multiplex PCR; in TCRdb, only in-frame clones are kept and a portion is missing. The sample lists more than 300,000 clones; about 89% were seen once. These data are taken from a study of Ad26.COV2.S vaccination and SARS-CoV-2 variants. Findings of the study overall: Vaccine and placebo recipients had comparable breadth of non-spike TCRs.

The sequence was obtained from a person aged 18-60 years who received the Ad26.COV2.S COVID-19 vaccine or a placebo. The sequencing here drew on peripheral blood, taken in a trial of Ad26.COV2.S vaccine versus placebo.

Here the CDR3 reads CASRPEGFHEQYF. The DNA of the CDR3 is TGTGCCAGCAGGCCCGAGGGGTTCCACGAGCAGTACTTC. This chain connects TRBV14 to TRBJ2-7; D may be TRBD1 or TRBD2 (5 bases each). Trimming stripped 6 bases from V and 5 bases from J, with 14 bases between. The germline V gene has CDR1 SGHDN and CDR2 FVKESK. The length of the CDR3 is 13 residues.